What follows are 10 T cell receptor beta chains derived from one specimen sequenced in a study of blood T cell repertoires in COVID-19 (dated by TCRdb to about 2020). The library relied on the immunoSEQ multiplex PCR assay. The table comes from immuneACCESS by way of TCRdb, which keeps in-frame sequences with V and J called. Part of the clones is missing from these tables; in studies checked, under half for an unresolved V gene and the rest for unknown reasons. The sample table contains hundreds of thousands of clones; only one count was recorded for 70% to 85% of them. The ten biggest clones cover more than 9.5% of the sample. Sequences were obtained from peripheral blood. These receptors originate from a woman of 80 years or more with acute or convalescent COVID-19.

This chain uses TRBV30 with TRBJ2-1; D is uncertain. Germline CDR1 and CDR2: GTSNPN and SVGIG (reference sequence). CDR3 length equals 15 residues. The V gene lost 2 bases and the J gene lost 7 bases, with 18 bases spanning the gap. Here the CDR3 DNA reads TGTGCCTGGAGTCCCGGAACCCGGGTAGGAAATGAGCAGTTCTTC. Translating it yields CAWSPGTRVGNEQFF.

The CDR3 DNA follows: TGTGCCAGCACAGCGTACAATGAGCAGTTCTTC. It encodes CASTAYNEQFF. The chain recombines TRBV6-5 with TRBJ2-1, with unresolved D. Germline V CDR1 and CDR2: MNHEY, SVGAGI. V was pared by 7 bases and J by 4 bases, with 5 bases between. The CDR3 length is 11 residues.

This clone was observed a handful of times. The J gene is TRBJ2-6, the V gene TRBV5-1, with TRBD1 identical over 9 bases. The CDR3 length is 18 residues. With V trimmed by 1 base and J by 0 bases, 5 bases remained unmatched. Germline CDR1 is SGHRS and CDR2 is YFSETQ. For the CDR3, the DNA is TGCGCCAGCAGCTTGAGCTGGACAGGGGCCTCTGGGGCCAACGTCCTGACTTTC. Protein: CASSLSWTGASGANVLTF.

This sequence joins TRBV5-1 and TRBJ1-6; no clear D gene. Trimming left V 1 base short and J 7 bases short, with 15 bases between. Germline CDR1 and CDR2: SGHRS and YFSETQ. There are 16 residues in the CDR3. CDR3 loop: CASSLTPRADNSPLHF. As DNA, the CDR3 is TGCGCCAGCAGCTTGACCCCGCGGGCGGACAATTCACCCCTCCACTTT.

V is TRBV5-1 and J is TRBJ1-2; maybe TRBD1 (6 bases). CDR1 is SGHRS, CDR2 YFSETQ, per germline. CDR3 length: 14 amino acids. V lost 4 bases, J lost 4 bases, and 14 bases lay in between. The CDR3 region has the DNA TGCGCCAGCAGCCAAGGGGGATTGAGCTATGGCTACACCTTC. Translation: CASSQGGLSYGYTF.

This clone has just a few counts. The chain recombines TRBV5-1 with TRBJ2-7, with a possible D match to TRBD2 (5 bases). V lost 4 bases to trimming and J lost 3 bases, with 14 bases between them. The CDR3 sequence is 14 residues long. Germline assignment: CDR1 SGHRS and CDR2 YFSETQ. The CDR3 region is CASSGGPGNYEQYF. CDR3 nucleotides: TGCGCCAGCAGCGGCGGCCCCGGGAACTACGAGCAGTACTTC.

V usage is TRBV27 and J usage is TRBJ1-4, with D possibly being TRBD1 (6 bases). V was clipped by 6 bases and J by 4 bases, with 21 bases between them. Germline values: CDR1 MNHEY, CDR2 SMNVEV (reference sequence). The CDR3 runs 17 residues. CDR3 nucleotide sequence: TGTGCCAGCAGCCCTCAGGGGCCGTCGCTGGGTAATGAAAAACTGTTTTTT. Amino acids: CASSPQGPSLGNEKLFF. Using reference TRBV27 and TRBJ1-4 for the parts outside the CDR3, the full variable domain is EAQVTQNPRYLITVTGKKLTVTCSQNMNHEYMSWYRQDPGLGLRQIYYSMNVEVTDKGDVPEGYKVSRKEKRNFPLILESPSPNQTSLYFCASSPQGPSLGNEKLFFGSGTQLSVL.

In its sample, this clone was seen many times. The genes are TRBV5-1 and TRBJ2-2, with D tentatively TRBD1 (6 bases). Trimming left V 4 bases short and J 8 bases short, with 18 bases between. Germline V gene lookup returns CDR1 SGHRS and CDR2 YFSETQ. The CDR3 length is 15 residues. The CDR3 is CASSLRTVGPGELFF. In nucleotides, the CDR3 is TGCGCCAGCAGCCTCCGGACAGTGGGCCCTGGGGAGCTGTTTTTT.

The J gene is TRBJ2-3, the V gene TRBV3-1 (or the pseudogene TRBV3-2), with D perhaps TRBD2 (5 bases). This CDR3 comprises 19 residues. The ends were cut back, 2 bases at V and 1 base at J, with 22 bases in the middle. Germline V lookup: CDR1 LGHDT, CDR2 YNNKEL (reference sequence). The CDR3 is CASSQWAGTIGGRTDTQYF. The CDR3, as DNA: TGTGCCAGCAGCCAATGGGCAGGTACCATCGGCGGGCGCACAGATACGCAGTATTTT.

The J gene is TRBJ1-2, the V gene TRBV12-3 or TRBV12-4; D is possibly TRBD1 (6 bases). The V end was cut by 6 bases, the J end by 4 bases, with 12 bases between. The CDR3 consists of 13 residues. The CDR3 DNA reads TGTGCCAGCAGAAAACAGGGTTCCTATGGCTACACCTTC. Protein: CASRKQGSYGYTF.